Presented here are 18 T cell receptor beta chains from one specimen sequenced in a study of blood T cell repertoires in COVID-19 (dated by TCRdb to the early 2020s). The library was produced with the immunoSEQ multiplex PCR assay. The clones in this table, taken by TCRdb from immuneACCESS, are in-frame only. Not every clone is retained; where verified, under half of the shortfall comes from an unresolved V gene, and the cause of the rest is unknown. In this sample the table shows a few hundred thousand clones, 75% to 90% of which occur a single time. Over 4% of the sample lies in the top ten. Material: PBMCs or T cells enriched from blood (not recorded which). These receptors were obtained from a woman younger than 45 who had recovered from COVID-19.

The chain carries TRBV30 and TRBJ1-5; tentative D call: TRBD1 (5 bases). The CDR3 has 14 residues. V gave up 0 bases and J gave up 10 bases, with 16 bases separating them. CDR1 GTSNPN and CDR2 SVGIG come from the germline V gene (reference sequence). The CDR3 DNA reads as TGTGCCTGGAGTGTACAATCTCGGGGGAGTCCCCAGCATTTT. Residues: CAWSVQSRGSPQHF.

CDR3 region: CASIGQGGQPQHF. The CDR3 DNA reads as TGTGCCAGTATAGGGCAGGGCGGCCAGCCCCAGCATTTT. This chain joins TRBV19 and TRBJ1-5; perhaps TRBD1 as D (5 bases). Trimming took 7 bases from V and 7 from J, leaving 14 bases between them. The CDR3 sequence is 13 residues long. Germline V CDR1 and CDR2: LNHDA, SQIVND (reference sequence).

This chain joins TRBV3-1 (or the pseudogene TRBV3-2) and TRBJ1-1; maybe TRBD1 (5 bases). Germline CDR1 and CDR2: LGHDT and YNNKEL (reference sequence). Trimming shortened V by 1 base and J by 4 bases, and 10 bases separated the two germline ends. This CDR3 has 14 amino acids. CDR3 sequence reads: CASSQGGGITEAFF. The CDR3 bases are TGTGCCAGCAGCCAAGGGGGCGGGATCACTGAAGCTTTCTTT.

J is TRBJ2-1 and V is TRBV9, with D maybe TRBD1 (6 bases). Trimming removed 3 bases at V and 1 base at J, with 11 bases between. This CDR3 contains 15 residues. Germline V gene lookup returns CDR1 SGDLS and CDR2 YYNGEE. CDR3 in DNA: TGTGCCAGCAGCGACCGGACAGATTCCTACAATGAGCAGTTCTTC. Translation: CASSDRTDSYNEQFF. The whole variable domain, filled in from reference TRBV9 and TRBJ2-1, reads DSGVTQTPKHLITATGQRVTLRCSPRSGDLSVYWYQQSLDQGLQFLIQYYNGEERAKGNILERFSAQQFPDLHSELNLSSLELGDSALYFCASSDRTDSYNEQFFGPGTRLTVL.

The J gene is TRBJ2-3, the V gene TRBV6-1; the D gene is possibly TRBD1 (5 bases). V was clipped by 5 bases and J by 1 base, with 16 bases between them. The germline V gene has CDR1 MNHNS and CDR2 SASEGT. The CDR3 sequence is 16 residues long. Written as DNA, the CDR3 is TGTGCCAGCAGTAAAGGGGAAGGGGTTCGCACAGATACGCAGTATTTT. Translating gives CASSKGEGVRTDTQYF.

This clone occurred once. V gene TRBV4-3 combines with J gene TRBJ1-4, with unresolved D. CDR1 and CDR2 (germline): LGHNA, YSLEER. Trimming took 0 bases from V and 6 from J, leaving 17 bases between them. The CDR3 is 17 residues long. CDR3 in amino acids: CASSQEDGMVGHEKLFF. In DNA form, the CDR3 reads TGCGCCAGCAGCCAAGAAGACGGGATGGTAGGTCATGAAAAACTGTTTTTT.

This sequence joins TRBV2 and TRBJ2-1, with 9 bases identical to TRBD2. This CDR3 has 13 residues. Germline V gives CDR1 SNHLY, CDR2 FYNNEI. J was trimmed by 7 bases and V by 8 bases; bases with no gene match: 6. This CDR3 reads CASGLAILNEQFF. CDR3 DNA sequence: TGTGCCAGCGGACTAGCGATTTTGAATGAGCAGTTCTTC.

V gene TRBV20-1 combines with J gene TRBJ1-2, with no clear D. Germline V gene data show CDR1 as DFQATT and CDR2 as SNEGSKA (reference sequence). V was clipped by 4 bases and J by 4 bases, with 7 bases between them. This CDR3 spans 11 amino acids. The CDR3 bases are TGCAGTGCTAAACGGAGCTATGGCTACACCTTC. Its translation: CSAKRSYGYTF.

The J gene is TRBJ1-4, the V gene TRBV19; 7 bases match TRBD1. Germline values: CDR1 LNHDA, CDR2 SQIVND (reference sequence). The CDR3 spans 16 residues. The junction had 11 bases not matched to a gene; V was cut back by 4 bases and J by 6 bases. CDR3 protein: CASSKLWTGGDEKLFF. The CDR3 coding sequence is TGTGCCAGTAGTAAGCTTTGGACAGGAGGCGATGAAAAACTGTTTTTT.

The chain employs TRBV15 and TRBJ2-7; D not resolved. V gave up 1 base and J gave up 0 bases, with 7 bases separating them. The CDR3 contains 14 residues. Germline assignment: CDR1 LNHNV and CDR2 YYDKDF (reference sequence). Here the CDR3 reads CATSRAQDSYEQYF. CDR3 nucleotides: TGTGCCACCAGCAGAGCCCAGGACTCCTACGAGCAGTACTTC.

V gene TRBV4-1 combines with J gene TRBJ2-2, with 12 nucleotides matching TRBD2. The CDR3 is 19 amino acids. Trimming cost V 1 base and J 6 bases; bases outside gene matches: 12. Germline V CDR1 and CDR2: MGHRA, YSYEKL. CDR3 sequence: CASSQGMSRLAGAAGELFF. The CDR3 DNA sequence: TGCGCCAGCAGCCAAGGAATGTCTCGACTAGCGGGAGCGGCCGGGGAGCTGTTTTTT.

The chain joins TRBV12-5 to TRBJ2-3; TRBD2 agrees at 7 bases. CDR1 is LGHNT and CDR2 is FRNRAP in the germline V gene. Germline trimming cut 6 bases from V and 2 bases from J; bases unmatched to any gene: 2. This CDR3 is built from 13 residues. The CDR3 sequence: CASGSGDTDTQYF. The CDR3, as DNA: TGTGCTAGTGGGAGCGGGGACACAGATACGCAGTATTTT. The complete variable domain, with remaining parts taken from reference TRBV12-5 and TRBJ2-3, reads DARVTQTPRHKVTEMGQEVTMRCQPILGHNTVFWYRQTMMQGLELLAYFRNRAPLDDSGMPKDRFSAEMPDATLATLKIQPSEPRDSAVYFCASGSGDTDTQYFGPGTRLTVL.

The gene calls are TRBV6-5 and TRBJ2-3; tentatively, D is TRBD1 (6 bases). V lost 5 bases, J lost 3 bases, and 9 bases lay in between. The CDR3 consists of 13 residues. CDR1 MNHEY and CDR2 SVGAGI come from the germline V gene. The CDR3 sequence: CASSTTGTDTQYF. CDR3 nucleotides: TGTGCCAGCAGTACTACAGGGACAGATACGCAGTATTTT.

The CDR3 here is CASSPPGGLAANEQYF. The CDR3 DNA is TGTGCCAGCAGCCCCCCTGGGGGACTAGCGGCAAATGAGCAGTACTTC. This rearrangement joins TRBV7-9 to TRBJ2-7, with TRBD2 identical over 11 bases. The CDR3 runs 16 residues. Germline CDR1 SEHNR, CDR2 FQNEAQ (reference sequence). The V segment lost 5 bases and the J segment 7 bases; nucleotides outside the gene matches: 13. The whole variable domain, filled in from reference TRBV7-9 and TRBJ2-7, reads DTGVSQNPRHKITKRGQNVTFRCDPISEHNRLYWYRQTLGQGPEFLTYFQNEAQLEKSRLLSDRFSAERPKGSFSTLEIQRTEQGDSAMYLCASSPPGGLAANEQYFGPGTRLTVT.

This clone occurred a few times. CDR3 loop: CASSPRTGELFF. The CDR3 DNA reads as TGTGCCAGCAGCCCCCGCACCGGGGAGCTGTTTTTT. The V and J genes are TRBV7-6 and TRBJ2-2; unclear D gene. CDR1 SGHVS and CDR2 FNYEAQ come from the germline V gene. Trimming cost V 5 bases and J 4 bases, with 5 bases left between them. The CDR3 is 12 residues long.

The rearrangement links TRBV9 to TRBJ2-1; 14 bases agree with TRBD2. Germline V CDR1 and CDR2: SGDLS, YYNGEE. The CDR3 is 19 residues long. The V and J ends lost 2 bases and 0 bases, in that order; junction bases with no gene match: 7. CDR3 coding DNA: TGTGCCAGCAGCGTTCGGACTAGCGGGAGGCCGAGCTCCTACAATGAGCAGTTCTTC. The encoded protein is CASSVRTSGRPSSYNEQFF.

Only a few counts were recorded for this clone. The chain joins TRBV3-1 (or the pseudogene TRBV3-2) to TRBJ2-6; 7 bases are shared with TRBD2. Germline trimming cut 5 bases from V and 1 base from J; bases unmatched to any gene: 17. The CDR3 runs 20 residues. CDR1 is LGHDT, CDR2 YNNKEL, per germline (reference sequence). The CDR3 region is CASSTTSGGGPYSGANVLTF. CDR3 nucleotides: TGTGCCAGCAGCACCACCTCGGGGGGAGGACCGTATTCTGGGGCCAACGTCCTGACTTTC.

The chain combines TRBV9 with TRBJ2-3; 10 bases map to TRBD1. The CDR3 sequence is 15 residues long. The V segment lost 2 bases and the J segment 8 bases; nucleotides outside the gene matches: 8. CDR1 is SGDLS, CDR2 YYNGEE, per germline. The CDR3 loop reads CASSVGQGGQGTQYF. CDR3 coding DNA: TGTGCCAGCAGCGTTGGACAGGGGGGTCAGGGTACGCAGTATTTT.